Listed below are T cell receptor beta chains from one sample, sequenced in a study of T cell repertoires in cytomegalovirus infection. A single record per CDR3 protein comes from TCRdb applying MiXCR to the reads. Here the sample spans 400,000 or so distinct CDR3 sequences, 15% to 20% being singletons. Material for sequencing was PBMCs. Receptor source: a human donor in good health (CMV status not recorded). Some clones in this sample may be carry-over from other donors' samples. Both conserved end residues are part of each CDR3. The D gene is left open where the match is weak. Some rows mark clone size as missing; the rest say once, few, many or name a class of expanded clone.

D: .; J: TRBJ2-7; V: TRBV12-3/TRBV12-4; size: .; CDR3: CASSFGLEGYEQYF; DNA: TGTGCCAGCAGTTTCGGCCTGGAGGGCTACGAGCAGTACTTC
D: .; J: TRBJ2-7; V: TRBV2; size: few; CDR3: CASRKVSLYEQYF; DNA: TGTGCCAGCAGGAAGGTCTCACTCTACGAGCAGTACTTC
D: .; J: TRBJ2-7; V: TRBV20-1; size: few; CDR3: CSARRLGTGAYEQYF; DNA: TGCAGTGCTAGACGCCTCGGCACGGGGGCCTACGAGCAGTACTTC
D: .; J: TRBJ2-1; V: TRBV4-1; size: few; CDR3: CASSHPIGNEQFF; DNA: TGCGCCAGCAGCCATCCAATCGGCAATGAGCAGTTCTTC
D: .; J: TRBJ1-2; V: TRBV20-1; size: .; CDR3: CSARDWQGSHGYTF; DNA: TGCAGTGCTAGAGATTGGCAGGGGTCTCATGGCTACACCTTC
D: .; J: TRBJ2-1; V: TRBV12-3/TRBV12-4; size: many; CDR3: CASSRGSYNEQFF; DNA: TGTGCCAGCAGCCGGGGGAGCTACAATGAGCAGTTCTTC
D: TRBD1; J: TRBJ2-7; V: TRBV20-1; size: .; CDR3: CSARDFGTGSSYEQYF; DNA: TGCAGTGCTAGGGACTTCGGGACAGGGTCGTCCTACGAGCAGTACTTC
D: .; J: TRBJ2-7; V: TRBV7-9; size: few; CDR3: CASSLWGDGQYF; DNA: TGTGCCAGCAGCTTATGGGGTGACGGGCAGTACTTC
D: TRBD1; J: TRBJ2-5; V: TRBV6-1; size: .; CDR3: CASSHRGFTKTQYF; DNA: TGTGCCAGCTCCCACAGGGGGTTCACGAAGACCCAGTACTTC
D: TRBD2; J: TRBJ2-3; V: TRBV24-1; size: many; CDR3: CATRKAGGIDTQYF; DNA: TGTGCCACCAGAAAAGCGGGGGGGATAGATACGCAGTATTTT
D: .; J: TRBJ2-4; V: TRBV2; size: few; CDR3: CASSYDSGRSDIQYF; DNA: TGTGCCAGCAGTTATGACAGTGGCCGGTCGGACATTCAGTACTTC
D: .; J: TRBJ1-6; V: TRBV14; size: .; CDR3: CASSPLFTSPLHF; DNA: TGTGCCAGCAGCCCGTTATTTACATCACCCCTCCACTTT
D: .; J: TRBJ1-5; V: TRBV7-9; size: many; CDR3: CASSLEGIVLSQHF; DNA: TGTGCCAGCAGCTTAGAGGGTATCGTTTTGTCCCAGCATTTT
D: .; J: TRBJ2-3; V: TRBV7-2; size: many; CDR3: CASSSPGETDTQYF; DNA: TGTGCCAGCAGCTCCCCCGGGGAGACAGATACGCAGTATTTT
D: .; J: TRBJ2-1; V: TRBV7-2; size: many; CDR3: CASSLRAVHEQFF; DNA: TGTGCCAGCAGCTTAAGGGCCGTCCATGAGCAGTTCTTC
D: TRBD1; J: TRBJ2-2; V: TRBV7-2; size: few; CDR3: CASSLRTGNTGELFF; DNA: TGTGCCAGCAGCTTAAGGACAGGGAACACCGGGGAGCTGTTTTTT
D: TRBD2; J: TRBJ2-1; V: TRBV27; size: .; CDR3: CASSSNTWASGSFYEQFF; DNA: TGTGCCAGCAGTTCTAACACTTGGGCTAGCGGGAGCTTTTATGAGCAGTTCTTC
D: .; J: TRBJ2-4; V: TRBV11-2; size: .; CDR3: CASTHGSGAKNIQYF; DNA: TGTGCCAGCACCCATGGTAGTGGGGCCAAAAACATTCAGTACTTC
D: .; J: TRBJ1-5; V: TRBV19; size: .; CDR3: CASSPPGSQPQHF; DNA: TGTGCCAGTAGCCCCCCGGGTAGTCAGCCCCAGCATTTT
D: .; J: TRBJ2-7; V: TRBV6-6; size: .; CDR3: CASTTWGAGRYEQYF; DNA: TGTGCCAGCACCACGTGGGGGGCGGGCCGATACGAGCAGTACTTC
D: .; J: TRBJ2-3; V: TRBV7-2; size: .; CDR3: CASKAAVGGTDTQYF; DNA: TGTGCCAGCAAAGCCGCGGTGGGGGGCACAGATACGCAGTATTTT
D: .; J: TRBJ2-7; V: TRBV10-3; size: few; CDR3: CAITPYEQYF; DNA: TGTGCCATCACGCCCTACGAGCAGTACTTC
D: TRBD2; J: TRBJ2-1; V: TRBV7-9; size: many; CDR3: CASSSRLAGVPEQFF; DNA: TGTGCCAGCAGCTCCAGACTAGCGGGAGTACCTGAGCAGTTCTTC
D: .; J: TRBJ1-2; V: TRBV6-2/TRBV6-3; size: .; CDR3: CASSYLGYGYTF; DNA: TGTGCCAGCAGTTACTTGGGCTATGGCTACACCTTC
D: .; J: TRBJ1-1; V: TRBV27; size: .; CDR3: CASSFLGRLEAFF; DNA: TGTGCCAGCAGTTTCCTCGGCCGGCTCGAAGCTTTCTTT
D: TRBD1; J: TRBJ1-5; V: TRBV7-8; size: many; CDR3: CASSADRGGNQPQHF; DNA: TGTGCCAGCAGCGCGGACAGGGGTGGCAATCAGCCCCAGCATTTT